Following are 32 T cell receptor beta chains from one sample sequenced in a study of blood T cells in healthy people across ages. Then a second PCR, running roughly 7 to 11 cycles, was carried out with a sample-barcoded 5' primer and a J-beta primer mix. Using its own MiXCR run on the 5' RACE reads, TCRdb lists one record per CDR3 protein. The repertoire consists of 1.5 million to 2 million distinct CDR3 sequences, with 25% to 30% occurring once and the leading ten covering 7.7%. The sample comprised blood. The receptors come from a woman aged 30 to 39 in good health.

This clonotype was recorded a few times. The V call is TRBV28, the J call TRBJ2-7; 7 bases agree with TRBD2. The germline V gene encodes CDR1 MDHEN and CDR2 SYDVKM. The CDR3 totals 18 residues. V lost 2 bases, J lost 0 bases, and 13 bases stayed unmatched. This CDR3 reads CASSLNVRDGGTSYEQYF. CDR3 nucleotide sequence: TGTGCCAGCAGTTTAAACGTTCGGGACGGGGGGACCTCCTACGAGCAGTACTTC. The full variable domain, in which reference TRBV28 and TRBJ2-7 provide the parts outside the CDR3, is DVKVTQSSRYLVKRTGEKVFLECVQDMDHENMFWYRQDPGLGLRLIYFSYDVKMKEKGDIPEGYSVSREKKERFSLILESASTNQTSMYLCASSLNVRDGGTSYEQYFGPGTRLTVT.

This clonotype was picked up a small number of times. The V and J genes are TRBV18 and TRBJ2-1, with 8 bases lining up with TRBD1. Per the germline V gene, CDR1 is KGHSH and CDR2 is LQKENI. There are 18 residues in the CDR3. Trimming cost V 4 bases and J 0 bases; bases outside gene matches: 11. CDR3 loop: CASSQLGTGPGSYNEQFF. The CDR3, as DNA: TGTGCCAGCTCACAACTTGGGACAGGACCGGGCTCCTACAATGAGCAGTTCTTC.

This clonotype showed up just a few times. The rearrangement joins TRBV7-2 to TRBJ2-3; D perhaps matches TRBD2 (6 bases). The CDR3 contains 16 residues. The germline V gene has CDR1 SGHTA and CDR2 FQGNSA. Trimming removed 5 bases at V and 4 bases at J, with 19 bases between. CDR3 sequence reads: CASSKLAIPSPDTQYF. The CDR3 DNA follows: TGTGCCAGCAGCAAACTAGCAATTCCGTCCCCAGATACGCAGTATTTT.

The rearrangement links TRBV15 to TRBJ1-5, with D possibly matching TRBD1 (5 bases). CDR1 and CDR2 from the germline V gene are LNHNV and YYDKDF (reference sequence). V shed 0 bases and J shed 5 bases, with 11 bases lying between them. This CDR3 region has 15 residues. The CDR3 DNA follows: TGTGCCACCAGCAGAGACCCCGGGGACGATCAGCCCCAGCATTTT. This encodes CATSRDPGDDQPQHF.

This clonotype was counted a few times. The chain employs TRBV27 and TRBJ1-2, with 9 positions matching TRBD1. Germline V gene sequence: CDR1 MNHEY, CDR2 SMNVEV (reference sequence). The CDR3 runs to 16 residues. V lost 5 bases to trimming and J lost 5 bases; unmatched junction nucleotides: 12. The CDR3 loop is CASSINPGTGQYGYTF. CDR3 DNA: TGTGCCAGCAGTATCAATCCCGGGACAGGGCAATATGGCTACACCTTC.

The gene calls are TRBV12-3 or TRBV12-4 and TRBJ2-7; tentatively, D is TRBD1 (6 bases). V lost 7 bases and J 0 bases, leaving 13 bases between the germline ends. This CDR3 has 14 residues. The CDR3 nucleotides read TGTGCCAGCACCCTGGGACAAGGCTCCTACGAGCAGTACTTC. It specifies CASTLGQGSYEQYF.

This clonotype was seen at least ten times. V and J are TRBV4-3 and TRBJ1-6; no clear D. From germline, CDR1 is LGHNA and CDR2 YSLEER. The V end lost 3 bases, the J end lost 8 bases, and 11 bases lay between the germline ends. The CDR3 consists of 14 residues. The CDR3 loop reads CASSQGLQYSPLHF. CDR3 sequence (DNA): TGCGCCAGCAGCCAGGGCCTTCAGTATTCACCCCTCCACTTT.

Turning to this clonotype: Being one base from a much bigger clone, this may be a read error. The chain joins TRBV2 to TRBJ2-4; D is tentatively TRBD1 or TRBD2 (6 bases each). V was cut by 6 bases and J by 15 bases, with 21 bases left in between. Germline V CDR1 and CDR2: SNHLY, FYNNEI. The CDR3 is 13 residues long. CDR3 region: CASRDYRANERYF. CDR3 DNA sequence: TGTGCCAGCAGGGACTACAGGGCTAACGAGCGGTACTTC. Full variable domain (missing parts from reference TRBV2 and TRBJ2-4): EPEVTQTPSHQVTQMGQEVILRCVPISNHLYFYWYRQILGQKVEFLVSFYNNEISEKSEIFDDQFSVERPDGSNFTLKIRSTKLEDSAMYFCASRDYRANERYFGAGTRLSVL.

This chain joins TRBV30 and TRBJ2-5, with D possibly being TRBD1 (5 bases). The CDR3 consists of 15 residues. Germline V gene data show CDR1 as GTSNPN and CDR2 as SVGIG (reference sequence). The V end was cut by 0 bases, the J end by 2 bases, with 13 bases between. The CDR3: CAWSVQAQSQETQYF. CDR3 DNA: TGTGCCTGGAGTGTACAGGCCCAATCTCAAGAGACCCAGTACTTC.

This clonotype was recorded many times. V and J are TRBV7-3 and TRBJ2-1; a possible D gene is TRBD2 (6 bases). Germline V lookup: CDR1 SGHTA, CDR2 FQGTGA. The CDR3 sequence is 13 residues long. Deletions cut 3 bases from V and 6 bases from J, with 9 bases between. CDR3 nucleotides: TGTGCCAGCAGCTTCGGGGGTCGCAATGAGCAGTTCTTC. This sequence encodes CASSFGGRNEQFF.

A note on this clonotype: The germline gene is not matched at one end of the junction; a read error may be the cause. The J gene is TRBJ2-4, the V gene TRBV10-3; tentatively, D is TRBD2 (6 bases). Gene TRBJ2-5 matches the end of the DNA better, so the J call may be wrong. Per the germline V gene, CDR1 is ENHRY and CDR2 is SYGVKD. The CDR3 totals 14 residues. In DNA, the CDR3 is TGTACCATCAGTGAGGAGGGCGTACGGGAGACCCAGTACTTC. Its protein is CTISEEGVRETQYF.

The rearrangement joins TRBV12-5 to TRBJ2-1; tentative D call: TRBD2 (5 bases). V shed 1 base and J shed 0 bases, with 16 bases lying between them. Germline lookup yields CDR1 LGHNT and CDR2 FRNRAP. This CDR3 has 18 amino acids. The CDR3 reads CASGLDASAGGSYNEQFF. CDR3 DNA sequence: TGTGCTAGTGGTTTGGACGCCTCGGCGGGCGGCTCCTACAATGAGCAGTTCTTC.

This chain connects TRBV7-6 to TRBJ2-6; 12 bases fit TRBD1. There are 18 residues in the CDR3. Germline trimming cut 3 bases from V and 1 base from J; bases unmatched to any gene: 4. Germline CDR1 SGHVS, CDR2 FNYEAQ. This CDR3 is CASSLAGQGASGANVLTF. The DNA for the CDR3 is TGTGCCAGCAGCTTGGCGGGACAGGGGGCTTCTGGGGCCAACGTCCTGACTTTC. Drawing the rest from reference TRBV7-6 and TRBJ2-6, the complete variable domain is GAGVSQSPRYKVTKRGQDVALRCDPISGHVSLYWYRQALGQGPEFLTYFNYEAQQDKSGLPNDRFSAERPEGSISTLTIQRTEQRDSAMYRCASSLAGQGASGANVLTFGAGSRLTVL.

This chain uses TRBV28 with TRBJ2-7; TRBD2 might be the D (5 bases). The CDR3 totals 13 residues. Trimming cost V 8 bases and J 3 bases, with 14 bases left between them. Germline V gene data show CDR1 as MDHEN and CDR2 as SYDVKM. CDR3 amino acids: CASARSRDYEQYF. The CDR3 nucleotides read TGTGCCAGCGCGAGATCCCGGGACTACGAGCAGTACTTC.

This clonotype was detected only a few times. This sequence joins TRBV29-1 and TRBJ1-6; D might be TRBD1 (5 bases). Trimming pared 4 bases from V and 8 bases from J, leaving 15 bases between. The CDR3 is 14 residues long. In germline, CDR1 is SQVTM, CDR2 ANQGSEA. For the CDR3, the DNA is TGCAGCGTTGTGGTGGCCGGGGGGGATTCACCCCTCCACTTT. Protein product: CSVVVAGGDSPLHF. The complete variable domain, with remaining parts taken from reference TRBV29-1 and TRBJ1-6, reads SAVISQKPSRDICQRGTSLTIQCQVDSQVTMMFWYRQQPGQSLTLIATANQGSEATYESGFVIDKFPISRPNLTFSTLTVSNMSPEDSSIYLCSVVVAGGDSPLHFGNGTRLTVT.

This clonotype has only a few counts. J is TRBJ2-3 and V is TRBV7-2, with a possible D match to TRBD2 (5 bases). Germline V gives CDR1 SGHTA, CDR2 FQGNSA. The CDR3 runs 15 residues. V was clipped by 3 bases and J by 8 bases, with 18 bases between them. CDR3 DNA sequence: TGTGCCAGCAGCTTCTCCCTTGAGTTTGGAGGTACGCAGTATTTT. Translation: CASSFSLEFGGTQYF.

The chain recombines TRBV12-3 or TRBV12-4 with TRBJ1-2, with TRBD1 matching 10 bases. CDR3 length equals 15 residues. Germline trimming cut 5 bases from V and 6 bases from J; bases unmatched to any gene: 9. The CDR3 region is CASSAGTGEWNGYTF. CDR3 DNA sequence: TGTGCCAGCAGTGCCGGGACAGGGGAATGGAATGGCTACACCTTC.

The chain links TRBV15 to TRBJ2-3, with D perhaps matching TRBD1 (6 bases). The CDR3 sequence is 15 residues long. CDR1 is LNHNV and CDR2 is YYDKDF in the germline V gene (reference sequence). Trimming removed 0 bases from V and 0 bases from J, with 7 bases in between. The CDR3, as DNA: TGTGCCACCAGCAGAGATGACAGGAGCACAGATACGCAGTATTTT. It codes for CATSRDDRSTDTQYF.

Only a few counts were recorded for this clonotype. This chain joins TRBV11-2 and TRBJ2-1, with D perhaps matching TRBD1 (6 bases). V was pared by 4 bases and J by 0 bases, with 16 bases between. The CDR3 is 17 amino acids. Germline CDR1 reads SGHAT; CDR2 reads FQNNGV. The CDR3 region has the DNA TGTGCCAGCAGCTCCAGGGGTAGCGAGGGCTCCTACAATGAGCAGTTCTTC. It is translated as CASSSRGSEGSYNEQFF.

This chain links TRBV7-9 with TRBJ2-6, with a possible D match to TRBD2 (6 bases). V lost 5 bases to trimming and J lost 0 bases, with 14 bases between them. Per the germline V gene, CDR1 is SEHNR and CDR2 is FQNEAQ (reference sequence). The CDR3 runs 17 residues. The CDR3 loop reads CASSPTSTASGANVLTF. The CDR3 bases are TGTGCCAGCAGCCCGACTAGTACCGCCTCTGGGGCCAACGTCCTGACTTTC. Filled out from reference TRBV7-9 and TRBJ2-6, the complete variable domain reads DTGVSQNPRHKITKRGQNVTFRCDPISEHNRLYWYRQTLGQGPEFLTYFQNEAQLEKSRLLSDRFSAERPKGSFSTLEIQRTEQGDSAMYLCASSPTSTASGANVLTFGAGSRLTVL.

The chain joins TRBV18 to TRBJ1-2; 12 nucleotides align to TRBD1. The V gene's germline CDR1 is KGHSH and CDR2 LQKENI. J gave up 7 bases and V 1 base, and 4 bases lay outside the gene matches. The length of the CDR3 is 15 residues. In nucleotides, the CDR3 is TGTGCCAGCTCACCACGAGGGACAGGGGGCTCTGGCTACACCTTC. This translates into CASSPRGTGGSGYTF.

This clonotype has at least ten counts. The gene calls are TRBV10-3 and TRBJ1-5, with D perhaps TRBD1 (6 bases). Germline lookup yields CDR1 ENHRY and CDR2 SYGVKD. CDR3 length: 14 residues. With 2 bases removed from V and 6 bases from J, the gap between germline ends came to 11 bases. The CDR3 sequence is CAISEEGGGQPQHF. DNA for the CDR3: TGTGCCATCAGTGAGGAAGGGGGAGGTCAGCCCCAGCATTTT.

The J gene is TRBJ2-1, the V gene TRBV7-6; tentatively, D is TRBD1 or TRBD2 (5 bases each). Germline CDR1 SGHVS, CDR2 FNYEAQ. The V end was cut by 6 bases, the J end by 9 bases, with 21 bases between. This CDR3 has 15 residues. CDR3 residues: CASSGGFGLLGEQFF. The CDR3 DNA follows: TGTGCCAGCAGTGGGGGATTTGGGTTATTGGGTGAGCAGTTCTTC.

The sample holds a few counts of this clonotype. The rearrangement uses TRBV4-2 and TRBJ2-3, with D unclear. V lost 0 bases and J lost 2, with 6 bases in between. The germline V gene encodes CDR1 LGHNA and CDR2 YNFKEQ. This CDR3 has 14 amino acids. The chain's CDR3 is CASSQDQSTDTQYF. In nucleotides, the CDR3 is TGTGCCAGCAGCCAAGACCAATCCACAGATACGCAGTATTTT.

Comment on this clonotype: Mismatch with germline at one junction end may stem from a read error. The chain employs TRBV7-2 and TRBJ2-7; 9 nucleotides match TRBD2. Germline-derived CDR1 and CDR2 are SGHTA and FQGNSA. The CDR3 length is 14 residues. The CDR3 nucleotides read TGTGCCAGCAGCTCTGGCGGGGGGGTAAACGAGCGGTACTTC. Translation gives CASSSGGGVNERYF.

This chain's CDR3 is CATSTVRVNTEAFF. The CDR3 DNA reads TGTGCCACCAGCACAGTCAGGGTGAACACTGAAGCTTTCTTT. The chain is built from TRBV15 and TRBJ1-1; tentatively, D is TRBD1 (5 bases). The CDR3 consists of 14 residues. The V end lost 4 bases, the J end lost 0 bases, and 9 bases lay between the germline ends. Germline CDR1 is LNHNV and CDR2 is YYDKDF (reference sequence). The entire variable domain, with the rest obtained from reference TRBV15 and TRBJ1-1, is as follows: DAMVIQNPRYQVTQFGKPVTLSCSQTLNHNVMYWYQQKSSQAPKLLFHYYDKDFNNEADTPDNFQSRRPNTSFCFLDIRSPGLGDTAMYLCATSTVRVNTEAFFGQGTRLTVV.

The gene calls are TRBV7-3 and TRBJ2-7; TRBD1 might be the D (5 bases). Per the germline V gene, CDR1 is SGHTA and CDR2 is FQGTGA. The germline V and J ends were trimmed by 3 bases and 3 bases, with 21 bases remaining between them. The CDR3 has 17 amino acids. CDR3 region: CASSLGPRATENYEQYF. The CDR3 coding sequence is TGTGCCAGCAGCTTGGGTCCCCGGGCGACAGAGAACTACGAGCAGTACTTC.

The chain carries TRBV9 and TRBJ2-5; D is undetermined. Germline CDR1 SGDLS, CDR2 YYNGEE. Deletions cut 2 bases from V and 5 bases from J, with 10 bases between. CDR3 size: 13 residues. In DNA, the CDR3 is TGTGCCAGCAGCGTGACTCCCTTGGAGACCCAGTACTTC. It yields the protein CASSVTPLETQYF.

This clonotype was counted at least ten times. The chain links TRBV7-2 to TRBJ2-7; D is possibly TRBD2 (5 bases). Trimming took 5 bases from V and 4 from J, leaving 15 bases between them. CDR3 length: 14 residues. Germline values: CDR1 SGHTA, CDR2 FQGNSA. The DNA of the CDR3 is TGTGCCAGCAGCACCTATAGCGAGACTTACGAGCAGTACTTC. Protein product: CASSTYSETYEQYF.

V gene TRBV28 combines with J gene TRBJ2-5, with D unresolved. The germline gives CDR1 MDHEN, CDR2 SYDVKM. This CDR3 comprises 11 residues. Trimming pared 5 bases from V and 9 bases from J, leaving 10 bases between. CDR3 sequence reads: CASSATGAQYF. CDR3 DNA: TGTGCCAGCAGTGCCACTGGGGCCCAGTACTTC.

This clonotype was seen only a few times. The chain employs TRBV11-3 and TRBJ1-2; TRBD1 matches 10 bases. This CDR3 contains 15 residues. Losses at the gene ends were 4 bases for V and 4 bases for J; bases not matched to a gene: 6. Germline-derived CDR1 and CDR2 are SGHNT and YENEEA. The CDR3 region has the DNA TGTGCCAGCAGCTCCAGACAGGGGGCATTCTATGGCTACACCTTC. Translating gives CASSSRQGAFYGYTF.

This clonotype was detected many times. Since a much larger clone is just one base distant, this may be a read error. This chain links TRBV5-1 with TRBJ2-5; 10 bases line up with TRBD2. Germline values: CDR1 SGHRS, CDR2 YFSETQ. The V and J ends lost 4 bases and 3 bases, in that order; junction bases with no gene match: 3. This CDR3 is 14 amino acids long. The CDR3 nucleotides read TGCGCCAGCAGCACAACTAGCGGGGAAGAGACCCAGTACTTC. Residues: CASSTTSGEETQYF.